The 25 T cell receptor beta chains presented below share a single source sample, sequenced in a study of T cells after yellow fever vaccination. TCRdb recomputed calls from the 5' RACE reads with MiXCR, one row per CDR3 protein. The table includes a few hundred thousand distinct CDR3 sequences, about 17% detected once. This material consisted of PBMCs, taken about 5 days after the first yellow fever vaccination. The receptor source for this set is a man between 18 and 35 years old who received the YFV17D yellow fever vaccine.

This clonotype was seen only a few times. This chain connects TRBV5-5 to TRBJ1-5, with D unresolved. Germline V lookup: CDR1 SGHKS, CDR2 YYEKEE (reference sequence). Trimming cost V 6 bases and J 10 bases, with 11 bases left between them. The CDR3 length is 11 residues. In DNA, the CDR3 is TGTGCCAGCATCCTGCTCATACCCCAGCATTTT. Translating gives CASILLIPQHF.

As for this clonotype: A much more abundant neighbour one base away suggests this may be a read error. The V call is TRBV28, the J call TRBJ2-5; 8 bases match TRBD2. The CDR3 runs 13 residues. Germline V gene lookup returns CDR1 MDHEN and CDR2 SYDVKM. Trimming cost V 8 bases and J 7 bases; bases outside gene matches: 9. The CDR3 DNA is TGTGCCAGCCACTCGGGGGGGCGGAGGACCCAGTACTTC. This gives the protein CASHSGGRRTQYF.

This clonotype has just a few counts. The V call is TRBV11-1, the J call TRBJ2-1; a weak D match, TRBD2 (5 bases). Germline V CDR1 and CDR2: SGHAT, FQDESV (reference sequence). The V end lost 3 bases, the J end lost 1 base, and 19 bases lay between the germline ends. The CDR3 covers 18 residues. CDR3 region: CASSFSGSRGYSYNEQFF. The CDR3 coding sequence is TGTGCCAGCAGCTTTTCTGGGTCTCGAGGGTATTCCTACAATGAGCAGTTCTTC. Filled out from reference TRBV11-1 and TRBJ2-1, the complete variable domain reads EAEVAQSPRYKITEKSQAVAFWCDPISGHATLYWYRQILGQGPELLVQFQDESVVDDSQLPKDRFSAERLKGVDSTLKIQPAELGDSAMYLCASSFSGSRGYSYNEQFFGPGTRLTVL.

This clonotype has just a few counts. In DNA form, the CDR3 reads TGTGCCAGCAGTCCTATCAGACTAGCGGGGGGCCCTAAAGAGACCCAGTACTTC. Translated, it gives CASSPIRLAGGPKETQYF. This chain connects TRBV6-1 to TRBJ2-5; 13 bases map to TRBD2. With 5 bases clipped from V and 3 bases from J, the junction kept 12 bases outside the gene matches. Germline assignment: CDR1 MNHNS and CDR2 SASEGT. CDR3 length: 18 amino acids.

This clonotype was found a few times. The CDR3 coding sequence is TGTGCCACCGCCCCCAGGGGGCTTTACAATCAGCCCCAGCATTTT. Amino acids: CATAPRGLYNQPQHF. V gene TRBV28 combines with J gene TRBJ1-5; 8 bases are shared with TRBD1. This CDR3 contains 15 residues. Per germline, CDR1 MDHEN and CDR2 SYDVKM. V shed 10 bases, J shed 3 bases, and the junction held 11 bases outside the gene matches.

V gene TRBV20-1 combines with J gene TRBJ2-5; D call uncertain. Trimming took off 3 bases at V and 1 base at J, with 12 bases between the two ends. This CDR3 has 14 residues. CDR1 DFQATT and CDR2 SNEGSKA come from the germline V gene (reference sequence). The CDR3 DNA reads TGCAGTGCTAGTGACGTAAGGACCCAAGAGACCCAGTACTTC. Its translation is CSASDVRTQETQYF.

CDR3 region: CASSSPQGASAGELFF. The CDR3 region has the DNA TGCGCCAGCAGCTCTCCACAGGGGGCGAGTGCTGGGGAGCTGTTTTTT. V is TRBV5-1 and J is TRBJ2-2; TRBD1 aligns across 9 bases. Germline CDR1 and CDR2: SGHRS and YFSETQ. CDR3 length: 16 residues. Germline trimming cut 3 bases from V and 8 bases from J; bases unmatched to any gene: 11.

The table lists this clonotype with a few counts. This CDR3 is CASSKDRGTGELFF. CDR3 sequence (DNA): TGTGCCAGCAGCAAGGACAGGGGGACCGGGGAGCTGTTTTTT. The chain is built from TRBV21-1 and TRBJ2-2; the table calls TRBD1, which could not be checked here. TRBV21-1 is classified as a pseudogene. This CDR3 region has 14 residues.

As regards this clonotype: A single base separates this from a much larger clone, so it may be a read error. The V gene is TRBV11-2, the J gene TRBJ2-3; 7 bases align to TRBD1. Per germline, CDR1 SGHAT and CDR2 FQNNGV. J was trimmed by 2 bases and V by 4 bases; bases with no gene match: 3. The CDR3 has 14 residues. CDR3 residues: CASSSDRFTDTQYF. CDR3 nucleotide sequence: TGTGCCAGCAGCTCGGACAGGTTCACAGATACGCAGTATTTT.

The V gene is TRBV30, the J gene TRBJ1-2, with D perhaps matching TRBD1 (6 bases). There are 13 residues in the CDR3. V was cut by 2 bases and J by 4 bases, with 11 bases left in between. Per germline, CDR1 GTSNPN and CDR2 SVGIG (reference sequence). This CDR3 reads CAWSPRGSYGYTF. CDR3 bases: TGTGCCTGGAGTCCCAGGGGTTCCTATGGCTACACCTTC.

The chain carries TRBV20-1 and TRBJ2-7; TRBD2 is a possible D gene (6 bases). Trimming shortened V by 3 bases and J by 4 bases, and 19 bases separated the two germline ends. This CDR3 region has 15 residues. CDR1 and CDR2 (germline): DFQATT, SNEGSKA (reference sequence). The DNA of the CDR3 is TGCAGTGCTAGTTGGATCCGGTCAGGGACTTACGAGCAGTACGTC. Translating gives CSASWIRSGTYEQYV.

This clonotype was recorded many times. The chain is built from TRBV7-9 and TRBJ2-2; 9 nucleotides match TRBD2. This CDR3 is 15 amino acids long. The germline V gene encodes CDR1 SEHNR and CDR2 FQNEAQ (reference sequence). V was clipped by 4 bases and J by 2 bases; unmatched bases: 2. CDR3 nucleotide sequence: TGTGCCAGCAGCTCGGGACTAGCAAACACCGGGGAGCTGTTTTTT. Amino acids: CASSSGLANTGELFF.

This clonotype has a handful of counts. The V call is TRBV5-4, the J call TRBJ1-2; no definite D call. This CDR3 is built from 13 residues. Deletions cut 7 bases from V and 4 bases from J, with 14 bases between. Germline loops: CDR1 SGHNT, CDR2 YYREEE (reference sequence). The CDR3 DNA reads TGTGCCAGCGGCCTACTCGGGCTCTATGGCTACACCTTC. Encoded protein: CASGLLGLYGYTF.

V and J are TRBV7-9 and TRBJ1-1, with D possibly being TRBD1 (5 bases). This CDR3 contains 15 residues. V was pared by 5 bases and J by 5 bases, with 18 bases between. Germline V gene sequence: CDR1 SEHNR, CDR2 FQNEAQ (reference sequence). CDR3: CASSAQTIGATEAFF. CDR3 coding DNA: TGTGCCAGCAGCGCCCAGACAATTGGGGCGACTGAAGCTTTCTTT.

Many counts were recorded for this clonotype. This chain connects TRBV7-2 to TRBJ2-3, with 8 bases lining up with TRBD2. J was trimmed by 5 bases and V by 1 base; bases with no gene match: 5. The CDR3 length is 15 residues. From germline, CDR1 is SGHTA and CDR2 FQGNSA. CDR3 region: CASSLVAGGGDTQYF. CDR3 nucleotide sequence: TGTGCCAGCAGCTTAGTTGCCGGGGGGGGAGATACGCAGTATTTT.

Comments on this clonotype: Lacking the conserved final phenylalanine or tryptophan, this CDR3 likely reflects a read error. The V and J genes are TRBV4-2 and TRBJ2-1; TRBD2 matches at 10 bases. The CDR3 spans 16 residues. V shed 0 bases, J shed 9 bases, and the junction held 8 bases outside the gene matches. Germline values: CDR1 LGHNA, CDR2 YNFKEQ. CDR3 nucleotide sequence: TGTGCCAGCAGCCAAGAGTCACTAGCGGGACCGGGTGAGCAGTTCTCC. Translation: CASSQESLAGPGEQFS.

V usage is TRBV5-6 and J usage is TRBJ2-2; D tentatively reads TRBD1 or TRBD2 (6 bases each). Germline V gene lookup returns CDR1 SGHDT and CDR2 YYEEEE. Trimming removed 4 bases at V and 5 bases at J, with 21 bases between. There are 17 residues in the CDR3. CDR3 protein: CASSPSFGGIGTGELFF. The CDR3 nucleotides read TGTGCCAGCAGCCCAAGCTTCGGGGGCATCGGGACCGGGGAGCTGTTTTTT.

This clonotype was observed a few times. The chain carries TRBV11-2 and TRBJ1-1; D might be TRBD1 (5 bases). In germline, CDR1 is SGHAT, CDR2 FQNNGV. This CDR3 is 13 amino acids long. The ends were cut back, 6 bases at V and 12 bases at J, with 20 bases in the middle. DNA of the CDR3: TGTGCCAGCAGTCCCTGGGACTCCCGGCGGCCTTTCTTT. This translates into CASSPWDSRRPFF.

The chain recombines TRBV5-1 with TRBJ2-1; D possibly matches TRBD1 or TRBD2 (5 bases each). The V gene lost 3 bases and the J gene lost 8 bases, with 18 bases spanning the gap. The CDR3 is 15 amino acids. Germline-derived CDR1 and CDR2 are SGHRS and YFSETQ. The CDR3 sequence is CASSSAPGTSDEQFF. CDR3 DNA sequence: TGCGCCAGCAGCTCGGCGCCCGGGACCTCTGATGAGCAGTTCTTC.

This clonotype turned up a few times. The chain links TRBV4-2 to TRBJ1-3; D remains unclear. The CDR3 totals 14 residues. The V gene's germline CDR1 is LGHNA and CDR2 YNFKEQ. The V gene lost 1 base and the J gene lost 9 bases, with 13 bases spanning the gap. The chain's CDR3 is CASSQGLIGGTIYF. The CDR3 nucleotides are TGTGCCAGCAGCCAAGGTCTCATCGGAGGCACCATATATTTT.

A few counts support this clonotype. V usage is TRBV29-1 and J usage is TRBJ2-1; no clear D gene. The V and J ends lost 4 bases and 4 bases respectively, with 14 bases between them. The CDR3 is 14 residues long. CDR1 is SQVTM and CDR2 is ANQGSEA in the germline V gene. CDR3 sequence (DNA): TGCAGCGTTGTACCCGAGTCTCGGTACAATGAGCAGTTCTTC. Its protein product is CSVVPESRYNEQFF.

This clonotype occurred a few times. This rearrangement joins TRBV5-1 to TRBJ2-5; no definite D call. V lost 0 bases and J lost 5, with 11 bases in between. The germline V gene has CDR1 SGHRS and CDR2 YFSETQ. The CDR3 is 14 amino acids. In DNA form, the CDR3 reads TGCGCCAGCAGCTTGGTTGGGGTCTGGGAGACCCAGTACTTC. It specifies CASSLVGVWETQYF.

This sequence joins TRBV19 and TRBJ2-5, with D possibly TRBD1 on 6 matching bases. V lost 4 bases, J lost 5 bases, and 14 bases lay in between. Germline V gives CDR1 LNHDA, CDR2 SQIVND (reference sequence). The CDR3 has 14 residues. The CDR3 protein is CASSNPTGLETQYF. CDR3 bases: TGTGCCAGTAGTAATCCGACAGGACTGGAGACCCAGTACTTC. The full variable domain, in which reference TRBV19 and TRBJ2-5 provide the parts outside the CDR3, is DGGITQSPKYLFRKEGQNVTLSCEQNLNHDAMYWYRQDPGQGLRLIYYSQIVNDFQKGDIAEGYSVSREKKESFPLTVTSAQKNPTAFYLCASSNPTGLETQYFGPGTRLLVL.

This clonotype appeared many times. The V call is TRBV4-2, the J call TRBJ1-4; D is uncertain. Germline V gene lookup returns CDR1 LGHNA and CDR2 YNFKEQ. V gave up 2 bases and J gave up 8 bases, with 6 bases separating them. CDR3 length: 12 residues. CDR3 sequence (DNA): TGTGCCAGCAGCCAAAACACGGAAAAACTGTTTTTT. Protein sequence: CASSQNTEKLFF.

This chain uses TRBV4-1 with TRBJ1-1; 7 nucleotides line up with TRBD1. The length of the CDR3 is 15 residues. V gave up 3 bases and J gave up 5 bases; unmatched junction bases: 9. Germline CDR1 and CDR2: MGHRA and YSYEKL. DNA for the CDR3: TGCGCCAGCAGCCACCCAGTGACAGGGCGGACTGAAGCTTTCTTT. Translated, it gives CASSHPVTGRTEAFF.